This T cell receptor (beta chain) was documented in a study of blood T cell repertoires in COVID-19. V was trimmed by 5 bases and J by 0 bases, leaving 11 bases between them. The CDR3 loop spans 15 amino acids. In germline, CDR1 is SGHTA, CDR2 FQGTGA. Repertoires were generated with immunoSEQ multiplex PCR, while TCRdb's copy carries only in-frame clones and drops some. Of about 61,000 clones listed, 70% to 85% are singletons. The TCR comes from a woman in her 70s with acute or convalescent COVID-19. The chain carries TRBV7-3 and TRBJ2-1, with D maybe TRBD1 (6 bases). The sample was peripheral blood. CDR3 sequence reads: CASSPGVSSYNEQFF. CDR3 DNA sequence: TGTGCCAGCAGCCCAGGGGTGAGCTCCTACAATGAGCAGTTCTTC.